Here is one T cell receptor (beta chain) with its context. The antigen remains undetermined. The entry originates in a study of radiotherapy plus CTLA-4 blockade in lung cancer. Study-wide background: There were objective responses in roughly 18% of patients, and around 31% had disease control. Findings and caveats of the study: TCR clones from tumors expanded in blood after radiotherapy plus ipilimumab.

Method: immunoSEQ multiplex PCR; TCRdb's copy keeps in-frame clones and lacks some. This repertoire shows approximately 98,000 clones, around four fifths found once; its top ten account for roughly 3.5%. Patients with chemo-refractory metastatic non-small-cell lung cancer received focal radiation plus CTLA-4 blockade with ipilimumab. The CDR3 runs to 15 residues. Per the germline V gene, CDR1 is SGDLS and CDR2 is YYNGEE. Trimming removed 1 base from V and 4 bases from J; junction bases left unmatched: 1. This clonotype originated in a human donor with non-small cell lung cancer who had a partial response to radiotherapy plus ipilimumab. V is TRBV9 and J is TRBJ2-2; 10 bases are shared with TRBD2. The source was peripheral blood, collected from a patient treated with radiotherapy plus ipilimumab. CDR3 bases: TGTGCCAGCAGCGTAACTAGCGGGGCCACCGGGGAGCTGTTTTTT. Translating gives CASSVTSGATGELFF.